Shown below are 27 T cell receptor beta chains from a single sample sequenced in a study of blood T cell repertoires in COVID-19. Method: immunoSEQ multiplex PCR; TCRdb's copy keeps in-frame clones and lacks some. The table includes just over 15,000 clones, about 80% detected once. The sample taken for sequencing was peripheral blood. The source is a human donor in a cohort sampled during active COVID-19.

The chain combines TRBV5-1 with TRBJ2-1, with 9 positions matching TRBD1. The germline V gene encodes CDR1 SGHRS and CDR2 YFSETQ. This CDR3 is built from 14 residues. With 1 base clipped from V and 7 bases from J, the junction kept 3 bases outside the gene matches. CDR3 sequence (DNA): TGCGCCAGCAGCTTGAGGACAGGGGTGAATGAGCAGTTCTTC. Its translation: CASSLRTGVNEQFF.

The chain is built from TRBV27 and TRBJ2-1; 7 nucleotides line up with TRBD1. V lost 0 bases to trimming and J lost 12 bases; unmatched junction nucleotides: 14. Germline V gene sequence: CDR1 MNHEY, CDR2 SMNVEV (reference sequence). This CDR3 spans 16 amino acids. CDR3 sequence: CASSLSWGQPFLGQFF. The CDR3 region has the DNA TGTGCCAGCAGTTTATCGTGGGGACAGCCCTTTTTGGGGCAGTTCTTC.

The rearrangement uses TRBV5-3 and TRBJ2-7; 10 nucleotides match TRBD1. TRBV5-3 qualifies as an ORF whose function is uncertain. The CDR3 is 18 residues long. Trimming at V came to 1 base and at J to 4 bases, leaving 14 bases not matched to a gene. The CDR3 coding sequence is TGTGCCAGAAGCTTGTCCCGGGACAGGGGAGGGACTCGGTACGAGCAGTACTTC. This translates into CARSLSRDRGGTRYEQYF.

This chain connects TRBV3-1 (or the pseudogene TRBV3-2) to TRBJ2-2; 9 nucleotides line up with TRBD1. The germline V gene has CDR1 LGHDT and CDR2 YNNKEL (reference sequence). V was clipped by 5 bases and J by 6 bases; unmatched bases: 4. This CDR3 contains 14 residues. The CDR3 bases are TGTGCCAGCAGCTGGACAGGGGATCCCGGGGAGCTGTTTTTT. This codes for CASSWTGDPGELFF.

This clone was seen a few times. The rearrangement joins TRBV5-1 to TRBJ2-1; 14 positions match TRBD2. Germline V gives CDR1 SGHRS, CDR2 YFSETQ. J lost 3 bases, V lost 4 bases, and 6 bases had no gene match. The CDR3 extends over 17 amino acids. The CDR3 sequence is CASSTGTSGSFYNEQFF. The CDR3 DNA reads TGCGCCAGCAGCACCGGGACTAGCGGGAGCTTCTACAATGAGCAGTTCTTC.

The rearrangement joins TRBV7-9 to TRBJ2-5, with 14 nucleotides matching TRBD2. This CDR3 is 15 amino acids long. With V trimmed by 5 bases and J by 7 bases, 6 bases remained unmatched. CDR1 is SEHNR and CDR2 is FQNEAQ in the germline V gene (reference sequence). CDR3 region: CASSPGLAGGGTQYF. The CDR3 DNA reads as TGTGCCAGCAGCCCAGGACTAGCGGGAGGCGGGACCCAGTACTTC.

The J gene is TRBJ1-1, the V gene TRBV6-6; 9 nucleotides line up with TRBD1. Germline CDR1 reads MNHNY; CDR2 reads SVGAGI (reference sequence). Trimming removed 2 bases from V and 4 bases from J; junction bases left unmatched: 2. The CDR3 is 14 residues long. CDR3 in DNA: TGTGCCAGCAGTTACGACAGGGGGGCCACTGAAGCTTTCTTT. Residues: CASSYDRGATEAFF.

The sample holds a few counts of this clone. The chain recombines TRBV3-1 (or the pseudogene TRBV3-2) with TRBJ1-1; no definite D call. Looked up from germline, CDR1 is LGHDT and CDR2 is YNNKEL (reference sequence). The CDR3 consists of 13 residues. Trimming took off 8 bases at V and 1 base at J, with 11 bases between the two ends. The DNA of the CDR3 is TGTGCCAGCCTCTCGGCGGGGAACACTGAAGCTTTCTTT. It is translated as CASLSAGNTEAFF.

V usage is TRBV5-5 and J usage is TRBJ2-1; 10 bases agree with TRBD2. This CDR3 comprises 17 residues. With V trimmed by 0 bases and J by 2 bases, 5 bases remained unmatched. The germline V gene encodes CDR1 SGHKS and CDR2 YYEKEE (reference sequence). CDR3 amino acids: CASSLESGGAAYNEQFF. CDR3 in DNA: TGTGCCAGCAGCTTGGAAAGCGGGGGGGCGGCCTACAATGAGCAGTTCTTC.

The CDR3 region is CASSQTGGAYGYTF. Here the CDR3 DNA reads TGTGCCAGCAGCCAAACCGGGGGGGCTTATGGCTACACCTTC. This chain links TRBV3-1 (or the pseudogene TRBV3-2) with TRBJ1-2; possible D gene TRBD1, 6 bases. Per the germline V gene, CDR1 is LGHDT and CDR2 is YNNKEL (reference sequence). There are 14 residues in the CDR3. V was pared by 2 bases and J by 5 bases, with 12 bases between.

The V call is TRBV5-8, the J call TRBJ1-5; 8 bases line up with TRBD1. Germline values: CDR1 SGHTS, CDR2 YDEGEE. Trimming cost V 2 bases and J 2 bases; bases outside gene matches: 6. The CDR3 is 16 amino acids. Here the CDR3 DNA reads TGTGCCAGCAGCTTAGGACAGGGTTGGGGCAATCAGCCCCAGCATTTT. It yields the protein CASSLGQGWGNQPQHF.

The V gene is TRBV28, the J gene TRBJ1-5, with TRBD1 as a possible D gene (6 bases). The CDR3 has 14 amino acids. CDR1 is MDHEN, CDR2 SYDVKM, per germline. V was clipped by 6 bases and J by 0 bases, with 9 bases between them. DNA for the CDR3: TGTGCCAGCAGCACAGGGCCTAGCAATCAGCCCCAGCATTTT. Protein sequence: CASSTGPSNQPQHF.

This chain links TRBV5-5 with TRBJ2-3; D is perhaps TRBD2 (5 bases). The ends were cut back, 0 bases at V and 4 bases at J, with 15 bases in the middle. The CDR3 contains 16 residues. Germline V gene sequence: CDR1 SGHKS, CDR2 YYEKEE (reference sequence). The CDR3 DNA sequence: TGTGCCAGCAGCTTGGTAACGGGGAGCCCGTCAGATACGCAGTATTTT. It specifies CASSLVTGSPSDTQYF.

The rearrangement joins TRBV11-1 to TRBJ1-6; 7 nucleotides match TRBD1. This CDR3 region has 16 residues. Germline V gene sequence: CDR1 SGHAT, CDR2 FQDESV (reference sequence). V was pared by 6 bases and J by 5 bases, with 10 bases of the junction left unmatched. For the CDR3, the DNA is TGTGCCAGCAGTAACAGGGGAGTCATCGATAATTCACCCCTCCACTTT. Residues: CASSNRGVIDNSPLHF.

The chain employs TRBV5-1 and TRBJ2-1; TRBD2 matches at 9 bases. V shed 4 bases and J 0 bases; nucleotides not matched to a gene: 8. The CDR3 consists of 17 residues. Per germline, CDR1 SGHRS and CDR2 YFSETQ. This chain's CDR3 is CASSPRIAGASYNEQFF. In nucleotides, the CDR3 is TGCGCCAGCAGCCCGAGGATAGCGGGGGCCTCCTACAATGAGCAGTTCTTC.

The chain links TRBV19 to TRBJ2-3; D gene ambiguous. Germline loops: CDR1 LNHDA, CDR2 SQIVND (reference sequence). The CDR3 sequence is 11 residues long. Trimming removed 7 bases from V and 6 bases from J, with 8 bases in between. The CDR3 protein is CASTVGDTQYF. The CDR3 DNA reads TGTGCCAGTACAGTCGGGGATACGCAGTATTTT. Complete variable domain (other parts from reference TRBV19 and TRBJ2-3): DGGITQSPKYLFRKEGQNVTLSCEQNLNHDAMYWYRQDPGQGLRLIYYSQIVNDFQKGDIAEGYSVSREKKESFPLTVTSAQKNPTAFYLCASTVGDTQYFGPGTRLTVL.

This sequence joins TRBV18 and TRBJ2-7, with 13 bases matching TRBD2. Germline V gives CDR1 KGHSH, CDR2 LQKENI. The trim removed 4 bases at V and 3 bases at J, leaving 3 bases unmatched. CDR3 length: 15 amino acids. CDR3 protein: CASSLGTSGVYEQYF. The CDR3 region has the DNA TGTGCCAGCTCACTGGGGACTAGCGGGGTCTACGAGCAGTACTTC.

The V gene is TRBV6-1, the J gene TRBJ1-3, with TRBD1 as a possible D gene (6 bases). CDR1 is MNHNS, CDR2 SASEGT, per germline. The CDR3 covers 15 residues. Between the trimmed V and J ends, which lost 2 bases and 4 bases, there was a span of 12 bases. CDR3 amino acids: CASSEMGAAGNTIYF. Written as DNA, the CDR3 is TGTGCCAGCAGTGAAATGGGGGCTGCGGGAAACACCATATATTTT.

This sequence joins TRBV29-1 and TRBJ2-7, with 9 bases aligning to TRBD1. The V and J ends lost 6 bases and 3 bases, in that order; junction bases with no gene match: 6. The CDR3 sequence is 13 residues long. In germline, CDR1 is SQVTM, CDR2 ANQGSEA. CDR3 coding DNA: TGCAGCGTGCAAACGGACAGGGGCTACGAGCAGTACTTC. Translating it yields CSVQTDRGYEQYF.

The rearrangement links TRBV7-8 to TRBJ2-1; 9 bases are shared with TRBD2. The germline V gene encodes CDR1 SGHVS and CDR2 FQNEAQ. The V segment lost 8 bases and the J segment 3 bases; nucleotides outside the gene matches: 11. CDR3 length: 16 residues. CDR3 sequence: CASEASGTSIYNEQFF. The CDR3, as DNA: TGTGCCAGCGAGGCCTCGGGGACTAGCATCTACAATGAGCAGTTCTTC.

This clone was recorded once. The chain has TRBV7-2 and TRBJ1-5, with TRBD1 as a possible D gene (6 bases). The CDR3 runs to 18 residues. The V gene's germline CDR1 is SGHTA and CDR2 FQGNSA. Trimming left V 5 bases short and J 5 bases short, with 25 bases between. Written as DNA, the CDR3 is TGTGCCAGCAGCCCCCCAAATGAGGGGGGGGGCGTGTATCAGCCCCAGCATTTT. Translated, it gives CASSPPNEGGGVYQPQHF.

The rearrangement links TRBV11-2 to TRBJ2-1, with D possibly matching TRBD2 (5 bases). CDR1 is SGHAT, CDR2 FQNNGV, per germline. The CDR3 is 16 amino acids. Deletions cut 5 bases from V and 0 bases from J, with 14 bases between. DNA for the CDR3: TGTGCCAGCAGCCAAAGACTACTTTCCTCCTACAATGAGCAGTTCTTC. Encoded protein: CASSQRLLSSYNEQFF.

The rearrangement links TRBV5-4 to TRBJ2-1; 10 positions match TRBD2. This CDR3 contains 17 residues. Germline V CDR1 and CDR2: SGHNT, YYREEE (reference sequence). V shed 3 bases, J shed 6 bases, and the junction held 12 bases outside the gene matches. CDR3: CASSWAPSGGASNEQFF. CDR3 DNA sequence: TGTGCCAGCAGCTGGGCCCCCAGCGGGGGGGCAAGCAATGAGCAGTTCTTC. Combining the CDR3 with reference TRBV5-4 and TRBJ2-1 gives the whole variable domain ETGVTQSPTHLIKTRGQQVTLRCSSQSGHNTVSWYQQALGQGPQFIFQYYREEENGRGNFPPRFSGLQFPNYSSELNVNALELDDSALYLCASSWAPSGGASNEQFFGPGTRLTVL.

The chain employs TRBV27 and TRBJ1-2; 8 bases agree with TRBD1. Germline CDR1 reads MNHEY; CDR2 reads SMNVEV (reference sequence). V lost 5 bases and J lost 4; bases outside the gene matches: 9. The CDR3 has 15 amino acids. The CDR3 region has the DNA TGTGCCAGCAGTCCATGGACAGGGCCAACCTATGGCTACACCTTC. It specifies CASSPWTGPTYGYTF.

This sequence joins TRBV6-2 or TRBV6-3 and TRBJ1-5, with 8 positions matching TRBD1. This CDR3 has 18 residues. Germline V gene sequence: CDR1 MNHEY, CDR2 SVGEGT. The ends lost 5 bases at V and 1 base at J; junction bases unmatched: 13. CDR3 protein: CASSPGTGTIGSNQPQHF. In DNA form, the CDR3 reads TGTGCCAGCAGTCCCGGGACAGGAACAATCGGGAGCAATCAGCCCCAGCATTTT.

V and J are TRBV28 and TRBJ1-1, with D perhaps matching TRBD1 (5 bases). V dropped 5 bases and J dropped 7 bases, with 23 bases sitting between them. CDR3 length: 16 amino acids. Germline values: CDR1 MDHEN, CDR2 SYDVKM. Here the CDR3 reads CASSIQVSADGGEAFF. For the CDR3, the DNA is TGTGCCAGCAGTATACAGGTGTCGGCGGACGGTGGTGAAGCTTTCTTT. Using reference TRBV28 and TRBJ1-1 for the parts outside the CDR3, the full variable domain is DVKVTQSSRYLVKRTGEKVFLECVQDMDHENMFWYRQDPGLGLRLIYFSYDVKMKEKGDIPEGYSVSREKKERFSLILESASTNQTSMYLCASSIQVSADGGEAFFGQGTRLTVV.

The chain uses TRBV3-1 (or the pseudogene TRBV3-2) and TRBJ2-7; 10 bases match TRBD2. After removal of 4 bases from V and 4 bases from J, the junction contained 4 bases not matched to a gene. CDR3 length: 14 residues. Germline CDR1 LGHDT, CDR2 YNNKEL (reference sequence). The CDR3 sequence is CASSLGLAYYEQYF. As DNA, the CDR3 is TGTGCCAGCAGCCTGGGACTAGCGTATTACGAGCAGTACTTC.